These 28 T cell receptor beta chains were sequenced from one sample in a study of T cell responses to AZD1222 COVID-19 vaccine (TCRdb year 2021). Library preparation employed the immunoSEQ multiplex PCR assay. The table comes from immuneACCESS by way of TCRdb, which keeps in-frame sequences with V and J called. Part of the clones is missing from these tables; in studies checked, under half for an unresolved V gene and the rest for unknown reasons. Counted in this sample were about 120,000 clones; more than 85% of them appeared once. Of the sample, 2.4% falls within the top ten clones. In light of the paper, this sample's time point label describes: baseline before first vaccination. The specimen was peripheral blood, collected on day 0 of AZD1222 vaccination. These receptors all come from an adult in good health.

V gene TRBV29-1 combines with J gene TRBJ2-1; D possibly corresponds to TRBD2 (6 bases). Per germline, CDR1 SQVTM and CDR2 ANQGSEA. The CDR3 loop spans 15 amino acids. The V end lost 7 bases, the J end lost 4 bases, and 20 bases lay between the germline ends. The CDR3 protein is CSAKGRLAIYNEQFF. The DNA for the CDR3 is TGCAGCGCTAAAGGTCGTCTAGCGATTTACAATGAGCAGTTCTTC.

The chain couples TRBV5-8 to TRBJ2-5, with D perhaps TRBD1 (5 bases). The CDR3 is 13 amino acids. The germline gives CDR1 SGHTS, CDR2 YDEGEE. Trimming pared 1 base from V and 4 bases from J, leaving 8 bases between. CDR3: CASSLQGAETQYF. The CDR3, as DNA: TGTGCCAGCAGCTTGCAGGGTGCAGAGACCCAGTACTTC.

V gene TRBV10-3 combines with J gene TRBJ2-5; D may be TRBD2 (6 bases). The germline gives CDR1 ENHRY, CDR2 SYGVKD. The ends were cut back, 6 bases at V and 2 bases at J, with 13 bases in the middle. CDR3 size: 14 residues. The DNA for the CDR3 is TGTGCCATCAGACTGGGTGGGGGGCAAGAGACCCAGTACTTC. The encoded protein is CAIRLGGGQETQYF.

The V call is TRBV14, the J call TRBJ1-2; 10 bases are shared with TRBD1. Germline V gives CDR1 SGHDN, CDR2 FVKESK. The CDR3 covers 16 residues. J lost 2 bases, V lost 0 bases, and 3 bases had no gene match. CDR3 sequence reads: CASSQDLGQGNYGYTF. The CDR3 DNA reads TGTGCCAGCAGCCAAGATCTGGGACAGGGGAACTATGGCTACACCTTC.

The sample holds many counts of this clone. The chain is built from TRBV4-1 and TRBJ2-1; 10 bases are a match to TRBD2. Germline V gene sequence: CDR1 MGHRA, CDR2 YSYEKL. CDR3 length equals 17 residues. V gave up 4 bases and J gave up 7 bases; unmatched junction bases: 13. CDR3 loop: CASSRGGLAVLGNEQFF. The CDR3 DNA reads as TGCGCCAGCAGCCGGGGCGGACTAGCGGTCCTCGGGAATGAGCAGTTCTTC.

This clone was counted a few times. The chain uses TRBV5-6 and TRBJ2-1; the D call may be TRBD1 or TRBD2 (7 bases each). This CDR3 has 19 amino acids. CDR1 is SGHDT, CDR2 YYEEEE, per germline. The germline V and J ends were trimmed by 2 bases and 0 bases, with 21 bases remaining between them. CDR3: CASSFGRGGGLLSYNEQFF. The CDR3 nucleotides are TGTGCCAGCAGCTTTGGCAGGGGGGGCGGTCTGCTCTCCTACAATGAGCAGTTCTTC.

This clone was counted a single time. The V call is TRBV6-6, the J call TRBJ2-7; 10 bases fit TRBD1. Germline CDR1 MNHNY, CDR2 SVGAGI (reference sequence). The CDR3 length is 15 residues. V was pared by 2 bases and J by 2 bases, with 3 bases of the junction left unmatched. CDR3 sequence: CASSYGQGVAYEQYF. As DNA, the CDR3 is TGTGCCAGCAGTTACGGACAGGGGGTAGCCTACGAGCAGTACTTC.

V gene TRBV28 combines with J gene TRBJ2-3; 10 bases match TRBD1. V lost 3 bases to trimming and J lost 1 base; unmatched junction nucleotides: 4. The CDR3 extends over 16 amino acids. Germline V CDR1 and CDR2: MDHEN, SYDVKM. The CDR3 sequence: CASSFGGTGGTDTQYF. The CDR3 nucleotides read TGTGCCAGCAGTTTTGGCGGGACAGGGGGCACAGATACGCAGTATTTT.

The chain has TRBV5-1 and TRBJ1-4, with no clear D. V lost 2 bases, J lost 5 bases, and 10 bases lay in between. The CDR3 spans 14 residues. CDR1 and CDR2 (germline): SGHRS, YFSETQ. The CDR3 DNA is TGCGCCAGCAGCTTAGGTGACCTCAATGAAAAACTGTTTTTT. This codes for CASSLGDLNEKLFF.

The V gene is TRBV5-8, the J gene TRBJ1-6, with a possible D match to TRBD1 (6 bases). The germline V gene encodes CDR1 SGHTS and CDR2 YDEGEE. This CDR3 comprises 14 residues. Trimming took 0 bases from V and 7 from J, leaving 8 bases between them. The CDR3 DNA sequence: TGTGCCAGCAGCTTGGGCCAGGGGAATTCACCCCTCCACTTT. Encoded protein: CASSLGQGNSPLHF.

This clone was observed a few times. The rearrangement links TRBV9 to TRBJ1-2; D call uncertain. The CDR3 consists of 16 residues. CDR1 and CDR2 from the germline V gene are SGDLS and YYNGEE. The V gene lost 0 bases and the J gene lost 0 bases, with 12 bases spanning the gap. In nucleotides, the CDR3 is TGTGCCAGCAGCGTAGGAGGACGCGGCACTAACTATGGCTACACCTTC. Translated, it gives CASSVGGRGTNYGYTF.

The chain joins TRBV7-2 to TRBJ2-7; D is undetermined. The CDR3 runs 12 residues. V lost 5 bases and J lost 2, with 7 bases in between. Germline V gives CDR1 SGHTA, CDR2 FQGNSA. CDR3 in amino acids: CASSASAYEQYF. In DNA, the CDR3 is TGTGCCAGCAGCGCGTCGGCCTACGAGCAGTACTTC.

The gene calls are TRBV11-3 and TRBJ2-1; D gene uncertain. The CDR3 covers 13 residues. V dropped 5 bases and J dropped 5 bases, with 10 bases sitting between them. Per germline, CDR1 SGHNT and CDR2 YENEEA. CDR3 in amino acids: CASSVRQDNEQFF. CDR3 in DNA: TGTGCCAGCAGCGTGAGGCAGGACAATGAGCAGTTCTTC.

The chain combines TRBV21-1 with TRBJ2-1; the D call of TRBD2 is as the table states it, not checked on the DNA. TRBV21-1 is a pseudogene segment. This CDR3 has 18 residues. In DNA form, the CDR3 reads TGTGCCAGCAGCAAAGTAAGGACTAGCGGGAAAAGAGGCAATGAGCAGTTCTTC. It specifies CASSKVRTSGKRGNEQFF.

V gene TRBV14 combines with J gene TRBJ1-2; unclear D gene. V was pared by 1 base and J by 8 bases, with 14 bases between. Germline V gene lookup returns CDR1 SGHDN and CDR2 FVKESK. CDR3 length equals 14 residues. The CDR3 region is CASSQATAFGGYTF. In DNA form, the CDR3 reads TGTGCCAGCAGCCAAGCGACGGCATTTGGGGGCTACACCTTC.

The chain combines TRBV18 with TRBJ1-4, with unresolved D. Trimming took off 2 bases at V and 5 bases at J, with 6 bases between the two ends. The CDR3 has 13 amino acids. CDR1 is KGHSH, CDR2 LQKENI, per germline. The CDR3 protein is CASSPILNEKLFF. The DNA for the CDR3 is TGTGCCAGCTCACCAATTCTAAATGAAAAACTGTTTTTT.

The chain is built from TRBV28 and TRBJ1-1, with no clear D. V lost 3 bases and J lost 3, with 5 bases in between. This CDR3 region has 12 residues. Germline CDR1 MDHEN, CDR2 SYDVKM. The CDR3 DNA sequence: TGTGCCAGCAGTTTGTGGGACACTGAAGCTTTCTTT. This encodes CASSLWDTEAFF.

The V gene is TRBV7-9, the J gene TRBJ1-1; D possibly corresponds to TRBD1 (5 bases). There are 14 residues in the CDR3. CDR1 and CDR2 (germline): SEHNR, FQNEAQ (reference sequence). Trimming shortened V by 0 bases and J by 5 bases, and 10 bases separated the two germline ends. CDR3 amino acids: CASSLAGEGTEAFF. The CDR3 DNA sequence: TGTGCCAGCAGCTTAGCCGGGGAGGGGACTGAAGCTTTCTTT.

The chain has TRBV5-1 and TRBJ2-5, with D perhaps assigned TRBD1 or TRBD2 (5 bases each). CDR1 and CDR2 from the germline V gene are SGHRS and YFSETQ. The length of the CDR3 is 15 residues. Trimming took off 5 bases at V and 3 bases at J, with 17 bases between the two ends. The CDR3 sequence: CASREAGRVEETQYF. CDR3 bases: TGCGCCAGCAGAGAGGCAGGGCGGGTTGAAGAGACCCAGTACTTC.

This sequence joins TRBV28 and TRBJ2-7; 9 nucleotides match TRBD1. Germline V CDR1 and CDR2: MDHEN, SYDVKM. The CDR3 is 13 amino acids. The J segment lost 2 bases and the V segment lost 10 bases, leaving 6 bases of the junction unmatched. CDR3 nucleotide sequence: TGTGCCACCCGGACAGGGGTCCCCTACGAGCAGTACTTC. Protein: CATRTGVPYEQYF.

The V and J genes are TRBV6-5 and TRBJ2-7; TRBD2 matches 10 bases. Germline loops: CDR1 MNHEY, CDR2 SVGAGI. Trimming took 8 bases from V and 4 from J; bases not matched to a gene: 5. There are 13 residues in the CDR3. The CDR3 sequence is CASGASGRYEQYF. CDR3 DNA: TGTGCCAGCGGGGCTAGCGGGAGATACGAGCAGTACTTC.

The CDR3: CSAKSNVEQFF. The CDR3 nucleotides are TGCAGTGCTAAGTCCAACGTGGAGCAGTTCTTC. The rearrangement links TRBV20-1 to TRBJ2-1; D is unresolved. The length of the CDR3 is 11 residues. Trimming cost V 4 bases and J 10 bases, with 11 bases left between them. Germline loops: CDR1 DFQATT, CDR2 SNEGSKA (reference sequence).

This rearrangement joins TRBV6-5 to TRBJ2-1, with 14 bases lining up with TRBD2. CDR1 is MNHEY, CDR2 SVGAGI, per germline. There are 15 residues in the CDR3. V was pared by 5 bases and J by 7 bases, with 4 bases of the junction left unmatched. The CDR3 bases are TGTGCCAGCAGTCGGGGACTAGCGGGAGAGAATGAGCAGTTCTTC. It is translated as CASSRGLAGENEQFF.

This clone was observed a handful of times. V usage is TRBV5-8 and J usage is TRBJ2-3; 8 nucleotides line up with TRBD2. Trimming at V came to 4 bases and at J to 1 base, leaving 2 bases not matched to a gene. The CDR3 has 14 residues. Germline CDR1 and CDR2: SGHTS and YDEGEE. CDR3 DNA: TGTGCCAGCAGCAAACTAGCGGGCACAGATACGCAGTATTTT. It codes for CASSKLAGTDTQYF.

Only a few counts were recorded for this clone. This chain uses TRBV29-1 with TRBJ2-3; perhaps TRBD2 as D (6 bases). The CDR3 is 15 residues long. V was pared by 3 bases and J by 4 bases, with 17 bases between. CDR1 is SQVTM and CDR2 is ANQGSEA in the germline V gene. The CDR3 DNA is TGCAGCGTTGAGCGGAGGGGACCCGCTCCAGATACGCAGTATTTT. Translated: CSVERRGPAPDTQYF.

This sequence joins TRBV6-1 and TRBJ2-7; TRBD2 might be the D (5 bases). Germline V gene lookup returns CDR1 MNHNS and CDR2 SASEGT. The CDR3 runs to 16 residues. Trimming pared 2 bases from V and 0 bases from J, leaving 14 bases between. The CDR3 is CASSEHERLGSYEQYF. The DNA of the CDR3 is TGTGCCAGCAGTGAACACGAGCGGTTGGGCTCCTACGAGCAGTACTTC.

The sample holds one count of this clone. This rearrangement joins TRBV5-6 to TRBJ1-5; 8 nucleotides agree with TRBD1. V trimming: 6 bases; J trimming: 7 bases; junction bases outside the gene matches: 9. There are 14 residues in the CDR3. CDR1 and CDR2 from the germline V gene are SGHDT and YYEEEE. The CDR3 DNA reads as TGTGCCAGCACTTTCGGACAGGGAGGGCAGCCCCAGCATTTT. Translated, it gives CASTFGQGGQPQHF.

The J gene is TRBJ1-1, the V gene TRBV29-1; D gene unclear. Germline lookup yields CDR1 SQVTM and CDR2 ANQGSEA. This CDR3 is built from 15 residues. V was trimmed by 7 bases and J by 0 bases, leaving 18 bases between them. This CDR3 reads CSARRPGGMNTEAFF. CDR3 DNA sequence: TGCAGCGCGCGTCGCCCAGGAGGCATGAACACTGAAGCTTTCTTT.